This record covers a single T cell receptor (beta chain). Its antigen remains unidentified. This sample stems from a study of chemoradiotherapy in HPV16-positive cancers. Sequencing was performed with immunoSEQ multiplex PCR; in TCRdb, only in-frame clones are kept and a portion is missing. The sample yields about a thousand clones, roughly nine tenths seen once. The CDR3 runs 17 residues. In germline, CDR1 is PRHDT, CDR2 FYEKMQ (reference sequence). The J segment lost 7 bases and the V segment lost 0 bases, leaving 4 bases of the junction unmatched. Findings of the study overall: Only a couple of HPV16-positive patients supplied the functional HPV-specificity definition. Candidate HPV-specific clones and E7-related TCR motifs grew in tumor during treatment. In HPV16-positive patients, HPV-responsive T-cell expansion tracked better recurrence-free survival.

The J gene is TRBJ2-1, the V gene TRBV13, with 15 bases matching TRBD2. The sequence was obtained from a human donor with HPV-associated anogenital cancer. The source was tumor tissue, collected from a patient who underwent chemoradiotherapy. CDR3 in DNA: TGTGCCAGCAGCTTAGGCGGACTAGCGGGAGGGCCAAATGAGCAGTTCTTC. Protein sequence: CASSLGGLAGGPNEQFF.